This note documents a single TCR beta chain sequence. The V and J ends lost 0 bases and 4 bases respectively, with 9 bases between them. The CDR3 covers 14 residues. The germline V gene has CDR1 ENHRY and CDR2 SYGVKD. Primers used in a second PCR of roughly 6 to 12 cycles were a sample-barcoded 5' primer and a J-beta primer mix. Using its own MiXCR run on the 5' RACE reads, TCRdb lists one record per CDR3 protein. This table has more than 800,000 distinct CDR3 sequences, less than 35% appearing once. This sample is drawn from a study of blood T cells in healthy people across ages. This sequence was found in an elderly woman in good health. This chain connects TRBV10-3 to TRBJ1-2, with unresolved D. Sequences were obtained from blood. The CDR3 here is CAISESGRTYGYTF. For the CDR3, the DNA is TGTGCCATCAGTGAGTCCGGCAGGACCTATGGCTACACCTTC.